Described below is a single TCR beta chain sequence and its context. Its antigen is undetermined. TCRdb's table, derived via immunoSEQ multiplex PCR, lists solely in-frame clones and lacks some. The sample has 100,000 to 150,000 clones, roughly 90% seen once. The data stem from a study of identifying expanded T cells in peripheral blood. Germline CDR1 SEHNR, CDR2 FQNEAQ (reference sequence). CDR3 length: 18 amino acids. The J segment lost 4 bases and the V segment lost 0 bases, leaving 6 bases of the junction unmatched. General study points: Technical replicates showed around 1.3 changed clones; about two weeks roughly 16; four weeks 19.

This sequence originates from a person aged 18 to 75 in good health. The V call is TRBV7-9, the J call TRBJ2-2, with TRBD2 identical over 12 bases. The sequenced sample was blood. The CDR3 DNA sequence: TGTGCCAGCAGCTTAGCACCGACTAGCGGGGGAACCACCGGGGAGCTGTTTTTT. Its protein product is CASSLAPTSGGTTGELFF.